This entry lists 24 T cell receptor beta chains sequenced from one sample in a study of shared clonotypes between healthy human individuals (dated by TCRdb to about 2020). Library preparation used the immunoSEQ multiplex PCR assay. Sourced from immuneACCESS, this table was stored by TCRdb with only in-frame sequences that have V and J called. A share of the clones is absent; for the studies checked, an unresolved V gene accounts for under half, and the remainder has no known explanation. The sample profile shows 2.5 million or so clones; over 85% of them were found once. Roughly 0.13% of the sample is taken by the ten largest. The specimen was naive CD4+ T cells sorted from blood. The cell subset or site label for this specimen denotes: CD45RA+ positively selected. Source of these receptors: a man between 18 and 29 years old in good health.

The chain's CDR3 is CASSSPVWQGYTF. The CDR3 DNA is TGTGCCAGCAGTTCCCCTGTTTGGCAGGGCTACACCTTC. The chain employs TRBV28 and TRBJ1-2; D gene ambiguous. V shed 4 bases and J shed 8 bases, with 14 bases lying between them. The CDR3 totals 13 residues. CDR1 and CDR2 from the germline V gene are MDHEN and SYDVKM.

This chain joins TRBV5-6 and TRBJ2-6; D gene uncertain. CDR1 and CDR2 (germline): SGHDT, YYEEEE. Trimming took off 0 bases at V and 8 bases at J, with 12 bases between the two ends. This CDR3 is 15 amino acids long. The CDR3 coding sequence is TGTGCCAGCAGCTTGGCCGACAATAGGCCCAACGTCCTGACTTTC. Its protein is CASSLADNRPNVLTF.

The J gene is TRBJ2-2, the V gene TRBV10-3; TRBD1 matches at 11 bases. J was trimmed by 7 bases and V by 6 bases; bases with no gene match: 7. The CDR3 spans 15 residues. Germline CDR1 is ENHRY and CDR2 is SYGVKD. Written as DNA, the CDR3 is TGTGCCATCAGCCCCGGGACAGGGGGGCACGGGGAGCTGTTTTTT. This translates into CAISPGTGGHGELFF.

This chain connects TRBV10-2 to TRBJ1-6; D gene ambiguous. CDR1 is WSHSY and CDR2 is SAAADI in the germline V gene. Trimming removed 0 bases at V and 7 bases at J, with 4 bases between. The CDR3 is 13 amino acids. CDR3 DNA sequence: TGCGCCAGCAGTGAGTCGACAAATTCACCCCTCCACTTT. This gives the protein CASSESTNSPLHF.

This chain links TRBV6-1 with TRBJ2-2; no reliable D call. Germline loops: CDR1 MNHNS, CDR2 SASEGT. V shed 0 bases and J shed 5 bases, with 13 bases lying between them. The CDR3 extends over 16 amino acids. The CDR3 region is CASSEAQVSKTGELFF. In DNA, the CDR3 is TGTGCCAGCAGTGAAGCGCAGGTCAGCAAAACCGGGGAGCTGTTTTTT.

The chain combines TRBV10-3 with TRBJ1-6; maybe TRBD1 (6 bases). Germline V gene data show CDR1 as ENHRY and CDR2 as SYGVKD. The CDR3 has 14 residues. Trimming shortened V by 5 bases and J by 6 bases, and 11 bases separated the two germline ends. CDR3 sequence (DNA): TGTGCCATCAGTTCCACAGGGCCTAATTCACCCCTCCACTTT. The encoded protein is CAISSTGPNSPLHF.

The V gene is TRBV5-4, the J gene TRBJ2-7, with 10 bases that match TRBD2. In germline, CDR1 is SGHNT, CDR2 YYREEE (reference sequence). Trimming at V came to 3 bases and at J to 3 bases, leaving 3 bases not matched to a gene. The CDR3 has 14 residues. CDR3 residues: CASSSLAGDYEQYF. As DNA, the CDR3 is TGTGCCAGCAGCTCGCTAGCGGGGGACTACGAGCAGTACTTC. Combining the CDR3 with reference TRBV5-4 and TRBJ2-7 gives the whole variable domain ETGVTQSPTHLIKTRGQQVTLRCSSQSGHNTVSWYQQALGQGPQFIFQYYREEENGRGNFPPRFSGLQFPNYSSELNVNALELDDSALYLCASSSLAGDYEQYFGPGTRLTVT.

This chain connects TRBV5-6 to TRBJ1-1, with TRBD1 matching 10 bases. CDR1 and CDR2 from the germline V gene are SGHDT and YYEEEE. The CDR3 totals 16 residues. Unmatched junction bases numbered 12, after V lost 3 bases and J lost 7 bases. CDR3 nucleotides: TGTGCCAGCAGCTGTAAAGGGACAGGGGCTACCTGTGAAGCTTTCTTT. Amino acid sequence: CASSCKGTGATCEAFF.

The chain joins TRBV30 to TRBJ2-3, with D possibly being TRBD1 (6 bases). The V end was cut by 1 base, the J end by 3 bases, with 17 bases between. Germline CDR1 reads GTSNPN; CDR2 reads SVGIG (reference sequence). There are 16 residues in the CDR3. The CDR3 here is CAWSDPRLGATDTQYF. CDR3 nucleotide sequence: TGTGCCTGGAGTGATCCTCGTTTGGGGGCTACAGATACGCAGTATTTT.

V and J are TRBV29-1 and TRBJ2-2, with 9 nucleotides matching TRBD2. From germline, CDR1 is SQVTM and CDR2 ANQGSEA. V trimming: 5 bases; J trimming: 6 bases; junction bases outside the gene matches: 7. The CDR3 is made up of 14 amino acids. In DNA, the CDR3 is TGCAGCGTTTCCGGGCGGGGGGGGCCCGGGGAGCTGTTTTTT. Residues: CSVSGRGGPGELFF.

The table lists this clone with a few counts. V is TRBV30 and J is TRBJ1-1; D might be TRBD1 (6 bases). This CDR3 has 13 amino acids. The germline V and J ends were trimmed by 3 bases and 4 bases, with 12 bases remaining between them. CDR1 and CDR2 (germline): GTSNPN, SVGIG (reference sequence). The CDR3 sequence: CAWRQGVRTEAFF. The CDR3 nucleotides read TGTGCCTGGAGACAGGGAGTCCGCACTGAAGCTTTCTTT. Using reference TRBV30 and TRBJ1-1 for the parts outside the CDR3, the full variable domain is SQTIHQWPATLVQPVGSPLSLECTVEGTSNPNLYWYRQAAGRGLQLLFYSVGIGQISSEVPQNLSASRPQDRQFILSSKKLLLSDSGFYLCAWRQGVRTEAFFGQGTRLTVV.

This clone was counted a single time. CDR3 sequence: CASSLGTTNTEAFF. The CDR3 nucleotides read TGTGCCAGCAGTTTAGGTACAACGAACACTGAAGCTTTCTTT. The chain recombines TRBV27 with TRBJ1-1; no definite D call. CDR3 length: 14 amino acids. Germline CDR1 reads MNHEY; CDR2 reads SMNVEV (reference sequence). The germline V and J ends were trimmed by 2 bases and 1 base, with 8 bases remaining between them.

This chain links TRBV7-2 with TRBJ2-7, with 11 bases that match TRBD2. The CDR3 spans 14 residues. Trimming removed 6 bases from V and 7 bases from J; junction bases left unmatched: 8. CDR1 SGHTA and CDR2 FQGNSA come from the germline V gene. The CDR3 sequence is CASSRLAGSSEQYF. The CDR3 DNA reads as TGTGCCAGCAGTCGACTAGCGGGATCTTCGGAGCAGTACTTC.

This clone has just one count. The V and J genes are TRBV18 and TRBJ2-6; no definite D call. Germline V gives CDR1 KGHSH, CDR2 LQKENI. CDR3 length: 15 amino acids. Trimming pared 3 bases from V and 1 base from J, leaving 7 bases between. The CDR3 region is CASSPQESGANVLTF. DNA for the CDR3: TGTGCCAGCTCACCCCAGGAGTCTGGGGCCAACGTCCTGACTTTC.

The CDR3 sequence is CASGRLGDEKLFF. As DNA, the CDR3 is TGCGCCAGCGGGCGATTAGGTGATGAAAAACTGTTTTTT. The chain employs TRBV4-3 and TRBJ1-4; D not certain. Trimming removed 8 bases from V and 6 bases from J, with 13 bases in between. Germline values: CDR1 LGHNA, CDR2 YSLEER. The CDR3 contains 13 residues.

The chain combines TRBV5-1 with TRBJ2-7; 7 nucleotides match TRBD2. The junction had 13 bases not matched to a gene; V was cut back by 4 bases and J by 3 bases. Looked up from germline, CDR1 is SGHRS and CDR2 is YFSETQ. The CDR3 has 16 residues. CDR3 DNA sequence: TGCGCCAGCAGCGCTACCGGGACTGGGGGGGACTACGAGCAGTACTTC. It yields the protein CASSATGTGGDYEQYF.

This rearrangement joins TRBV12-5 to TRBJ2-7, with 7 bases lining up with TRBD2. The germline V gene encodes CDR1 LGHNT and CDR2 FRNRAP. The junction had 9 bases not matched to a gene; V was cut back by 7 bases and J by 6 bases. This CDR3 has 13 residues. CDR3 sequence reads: CASELWGGGEQYF. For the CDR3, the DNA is TGTGCTAGTGAATTATGGGGGGGAGGCGAGCAGTACTTC.

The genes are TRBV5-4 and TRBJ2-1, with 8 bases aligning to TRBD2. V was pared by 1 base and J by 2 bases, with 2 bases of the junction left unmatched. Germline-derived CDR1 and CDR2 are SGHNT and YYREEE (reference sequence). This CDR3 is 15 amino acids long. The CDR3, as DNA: TGTGCCAGCAGCTTGCCCGGGGGGGCCTACAATGAGCAGTTCTTC. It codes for CASSLPGGAYNEQFF.

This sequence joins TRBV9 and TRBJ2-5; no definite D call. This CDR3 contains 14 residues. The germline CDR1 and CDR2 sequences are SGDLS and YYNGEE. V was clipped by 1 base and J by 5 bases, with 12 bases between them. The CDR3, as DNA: TGTGCCAGCAGCGTATTGGATGCTGTGGAGACCCAGTACTTC. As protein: CASSVLDAVETQYF.

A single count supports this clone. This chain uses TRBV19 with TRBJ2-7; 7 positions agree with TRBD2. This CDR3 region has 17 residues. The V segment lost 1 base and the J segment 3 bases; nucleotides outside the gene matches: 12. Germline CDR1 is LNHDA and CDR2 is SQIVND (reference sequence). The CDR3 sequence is CASSIAFGGISIYEQYF. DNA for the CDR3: TGTGCCAGTAGTATAGCTTTCGGGGGGATCAGTATCTACGAGCAGTACTTC.

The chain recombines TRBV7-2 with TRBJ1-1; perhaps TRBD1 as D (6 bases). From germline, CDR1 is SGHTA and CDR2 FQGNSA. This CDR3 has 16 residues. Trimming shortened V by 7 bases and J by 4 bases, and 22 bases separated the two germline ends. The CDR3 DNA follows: TGTGCCAGCACCCTACAGGGCAGGGCATTAGGCACTGAAGCTTTCTTT. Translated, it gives CASTLQGRALGTEAFF.

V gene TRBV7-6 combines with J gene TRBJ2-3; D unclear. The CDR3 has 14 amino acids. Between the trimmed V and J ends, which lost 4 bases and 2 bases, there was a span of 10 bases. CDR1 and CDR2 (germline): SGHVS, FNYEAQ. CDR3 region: CASSSLRHTDTQYF. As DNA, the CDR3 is TGTGCCAGCAGCTCCCTACGACACACAGATACGCAGTATTTT.

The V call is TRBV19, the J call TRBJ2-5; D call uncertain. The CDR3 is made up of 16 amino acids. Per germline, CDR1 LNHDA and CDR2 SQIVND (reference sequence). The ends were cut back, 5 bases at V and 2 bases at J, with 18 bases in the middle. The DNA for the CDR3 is TGTGCCAGTAGTGCCTCAGTGAGCGTGGGGCAAGAGACCCAGTACTTC. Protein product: CASSASVSVGQETQYF.

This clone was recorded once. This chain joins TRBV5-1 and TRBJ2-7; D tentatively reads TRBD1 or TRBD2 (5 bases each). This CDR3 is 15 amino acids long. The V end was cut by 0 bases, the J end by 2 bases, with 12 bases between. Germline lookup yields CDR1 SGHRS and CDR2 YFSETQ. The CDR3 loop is CASSLVAGTPYEQYF. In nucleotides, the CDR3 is TGCGCCAGCAGCTTGGTGGCCGGGACCCCCTACGAGCAGTACTTC.